These 17 T cell receptor beta chains were sequenced from one sample in a study of early T cells in non-severe SARS-CoV-2 infection. From the 5' RACE reads, TCRdb called clonotypes with MiXCR, one entry per CDR3 protein. The table lists approximately 65,000 distinct CDR3 sequences, roughly an eighth of them singletons. The sample comprised whole blood. The origin of the receptors is an adult who was a healthcare worker with PCR-confirmed SARS-CoV-2 infection or an uninfected control (not recorded which).

The chain uses TRBV20-1 and TRBJ2-7; D might be TRBD1 or TRBD2, each matching 5 bases. The V end was cut by 6 bases, the J end by 3 bases, with 21 bases between. This CDR3 comprises 15 residues. Germline assignment: CDR1 DFQATT and CDR2 SNEGSKA (reference sequence). CDR3 residues: CSANPPGRGHYEQYF. CDR3 DNA sequence: TGCAGTGCAAATCCCCCGGGCCGGGGCCACTACGAGCAGTACTTC.

This clonotype turned up a few times. The CDR3 DNA sequence: TGCAGTGGGACAGCGGGGGCTCATAGCACAGATACGCAGTATTTT. Encoded protein: CSGTAGAHSTDTQYF. The rearrangement uses TRBV20-1 and TRBJ2-3; 8 nucleotides line up with TRBD2. CDR3 size: 15 residues. The V gene end was trimmed by 7 bases and the J gene end by 0 bases; junction bases not matched to a gene: 9. Per the germline V gene, CDR1 is DFQATT and CDR2 is SNEGSKA (reference sequence).

This clonotype was detected only a few times. The chain couples TRBV2 to TRBJ1-2; no clear D. This CDR3 comprises 14 residues. Deletions cut 3 bases from V and 0 bases from J, with 8 bases between. The germline gives CDR1 SNHLY, CDR2 FYNNEI. CDR3 DNA: TGTGCCAGCAGTGAGAGGGTTACTAACTATGGCTACACCTTC. Its protein is CASSERVTNYGYTF.

This clonotype occurred a few times. V usage is TRBV7-9 and J usage is TRBJ2-3; possible D gene TRBD1, 5 bases. This CDR3 is built from 15 residues. V was trimmed by 5 bases and J by 2 bases, leaving 14 bases between them. Germline loops: CDR1 SEHNR, CDR2 FQNEAQ (reference sequence). In DNA, the CDR3 is TGTGCCAGCAGCGCTACAGGAATCTTCACAGATACGCAGTATTTT. Translating it yields CASSATGIFTDTQYF.

Only a few counts were recorded for this clonotype. The gene calls are TRBV3-1 and TRBJ2-1; D is uncertain. Germline-derived CDR1 and CDR2 are LGHDT and YNNKEL (reference sequence). V lost 2 bases and J 10 bases, leaving 9 bases between the germline ends. The CDR3 has 12 residues. In DNA form, the CDR3 reads TGTGCCAGCAGCCAAAATGAAAGGGAGCAGTTCTTC. This codes for CASSQNEREQFF.

This clonotype came up many times. Here the CDR3 DNA reads TGTGCCAGCAGTTTAAACGGGTTCCCAGATACGCAGTATTTT. Amino acids: CASSLNGFPDTQYF. J is TRBJ2-3 and V is TRBV27; D not certain. Germline lookup yields CDR1 MNHEY and CDR2 SMNVEV (reference sequence). Trimming took 2 bases from V and 4 from J, leaving 10 bases between them. This CDR3 contains 14 residues.

This sequence joins TRBV19 and TRBJ2-5; D gene uncertain. This CDR3 has 11 residues. V was clipped by 6 bases and J by 3 bases, with 5 bases between them. Germline lookup yields CDR1 LNHDA and CDR2 SQIVND (reference sequence). The CDR3 region is CASSMEETQYF. The CDR3 nucleotides are TGTGCCAGTAGCATGGAAGAGACCCAGTACTTC.

This clonotype was detected only a few times. The gene calls are TRBV6-5 and TRBJ2-5; 10 nucleotides line up with TRBD1. Unmatched junction bases numbered 0, after V lost 5 bases and J lost 3 bases. CDR1 and CDR2 from the germline V gene are MNHEY and SVGAGI. CDR3 length: 13 residues. CDR3 in DNA: TGTGCCAGCAGTGGACAGGGGGAAGAGACCCAGTACTTC. The encoded protein is CASSGQGEETQYF.

This clonotype was seen many times. V gene TRBV18 combines with J gene TRBJ2-1, with TRBD1 as a possible D gene (6 bases). In germline, CDR1 is KGHSH, CDR2 LQKENI. The V end lost 10 bases, the J end lost 6 bases, and 16 bases lay between the germline ends. The CDR3 covers 13 residues. CDR3 residues: CATRADSSNEQFF. Written as DNA, the CDR3 is TGTGCCACCCGTGCGGACAGTTCCAATGAGCAGTTCTTC.

This clonotype was recorded a few times. This chain joins TRBV5-8 and TRBJ2-3; D may be TRBD1 (6 bases). CDR3 size: 14 residues. V lost 4 bases to trimming and J lost 1 base, with 10 bases between them. Germline-derived CDR1 and CDR2 are SGHTS and YDEGEE. In nucleotides, the CDR3 is TGTGCCAGCAGCACAGGGTTACGCACAGATACGCAGTATTTT. Translated: CASSTGLRTDTQYF.

V and J are TRBV5-6 and TRBJ2-5; possibly TRBD1 for D (5 bases). The CDR3 covers 15 residues. Between the trimmed V and J ends, which lost 3 bases and 5 bases, there was a span of 17 bases. Per germline, CDR1 SGHDT and CDR2 YYEEEE. For the CDR3, the DNA is TGTGCCAGCAGCTCGGACCCTAGGGGCCCCGAGACCCAGTACTTC. The encoded protein is CASSSDPRGPETQYF.

The chain has TRBV6-5 and TRBJ2-7; D is tentatively TRBD1 or TRBD2 (6 bases each). There are 12 residues in the CDR3. V was pared by 4 bases and J by 12 bases, with 16 bases between. The germline V gene has CDR1 MNHEY and CDR2 SVGAGI. The CDR3 loop is CASSSGGRAWYF. In DNA, the CDR3 is TGTGCCAGCAGTTCCGGGGGCCGAGCATGGTACTTC.

This clonotype was observed many times. The chain carries TRBV12-3 or TRBV12-4 and TRBJ1-1; the D is unclear. V dropped 4 bases and J dropped 6 bases, with 9 bases sitting between them. The length of the CDR3 is 12 residues. The CDR3 protein is CASSSAAAEAFF. The CDR3 nucleotides read TGTGCCAGCAGTTCTGCGGCAGCTGAAGCTTTCTTT.

This clonotype was observed at least ten times. The V call is TRBV5-1, the J call TRBJ1-1, with D perhaps TRBD1 (5 bases). The CDR3 is made up of 16 amino acids. Germline V gene lookup returns CDR1 SGHRS and CDR2 YFSETQ. V lost 4 bases and J lost 2, with 18 bases in between. The CDR3 spells CASSRGAQESNTEAFF. The CDR3 region has the DNA TGCGCCAGCAGCCGCGGGGCGCAGGAAAGTAACACTGAAGCTTTCTTT. Based on the CDR3 plus reference TRBV5-1 and TRBJ1-1, the full variable domain is KAGVTQTPRYLIKTRGQQVTLSCSPISGHRSVSWYQQTPGQGLQFLFEYFSETQRNKGNFPGRFSGRQFSNSRSEMNVSTLELGDSALYLCASSRGAQESNTEAFFGQGTRLTVV.

This clonotype was counted only a few times. The chain carries TRBV3-1 and TRBJ2-7; D is unresolved. The V gene's germline CDR1 is LGHDT and CDR2 YNNKEL (reference sequence). V was trimmed by 4 bases and J by 3 bases, leaving 7 bases between them. This CDR3 is 12 amino acids long. The CDR3 nucleotides read TGTGCCAGCAGCCCAGACCACTACGAGCAGTACTTC. Its protein is CASSPDHYEQYF.

This clonotype has a handful of counts. The gene calls are TRBV5-1 and TRBJ1-1, with TRBD1 identical over 9 bases. V dropped 10 bases and J dropped 3; count of bases not matched to a gene: 7. Germline CDR1 SGHRS, CDR2 YFSETQ. This CDR3 is built from 13 residues. The CDR3 region is CAGRTGEDTEAFF. The CDR3 DNA reads as TGCGCCGGTAGGACAGGGGAGGACACTGAAGCTTTCTTT.

In this sample, this clonotype turned up a few times. The V call is TRBV6-2 or TRBV6-3, the J call TRBJ2-1; D not certain. V was pared by 5 bases and J by 10 bases, with 15 bases between. This CDR3 is 13 amino acids long. Germline CDR1 is MNHEY and CDR2 is SVGEGT. CDR3 nucleotides: TGTGCCAGCAGTACCTACCCTCGGGCGGAGCAGTTCTTC. Translated: CASSTYPRAEQFF.